The sequence of this T cell receptor beta chain was determined in a study of cytomegalovirus exposure and HLA in healthy donors. The V gene lost 6 bases and the J gene lost 4 bases, with 10 bases spanning the gap. The CDR3 spans 12 residues. The germline gives CDR1 SNHLY, CDR2 FYNNEI. Notes on this clone: Its antigen is currently unknown.

A multiplex PCR was run with 60 Vbeta primers and 13 Jbeta primers. TCRdb's table, derived via immunoSEQ multiplex PCR, lists solely in-frame clones and lacks some. The sample yields roughly 120,000 clones, about 80% seen once. General study findings and limits: TCR beta V- and J-gene trimming, according to a later analysis, was linked to a missense DCLRE1C variant. Among the sequence variants, a highly shared cluster was likely an artifact of sequencing. Researchers reported from a later analysis that most CMV-associated TCR beta chains appeared HLA-restricted.

Sequenced sample: PBMCs. The genes are TRBV2 and TRBJ2-7; D perhaps matches TRBD2 (7 bases). This TCR came from a female donor in good health and CMV-seropositive. As DNA, the CDR3 is TGTGCCAGCAGGAGGGGGGGGTACGAGCAGTACTTC. Residues: CASRRGGYEQYF.